Listed below are T cell receptor beta chains from one sample, sequenced in a study of T-cell memory formation after mild COVID-19. TCRdb analysed the 5' RACE reads with MiXCR anew, one entry per CDR3 protein. The table includes hundreds of thousands of distinct CDR3 sequences, 15% to 20% detected once. The sequenced sample was PBMCs or a T cell subset sorted from them (not recorded which). Receptors were obtained from a man between 18 and 29 years old who had mild COVID-19 (a few samples of this study predate the infection). Cell type and time point are not known. Each CDR3 is given with its conserved first and last residue. D genes are given only for firm matches. Clone size is not always given. Where it is, it says once, few, many or a class for expanded clones.

D gene	clone size	V gene	J gene	CDR3 DNA	CDR3 protein
.	.	TRBV7-2	TRBJ2-3	TGTGCCAGCAGCTCTTACAGCCGACTCACAGATACGCAGTATTTT	CASSSYSRLTDTQYF
TRBD1	.	TRBV5-1	TRBJ2-5	TGCGCCAGCAGCTCAGGACAGGTTCTAGAGACCCAGTACTTC	CASSSGQVLETQYF
.	.	TRBV5-1	TRBJ1-4	TGCGCCAGCAGCTCACAGGGAAACGATGAAAAACTGTTTTTT	CASSSQGNDEKLFF
TRBD2	.	TRBV15	TRBJ2-4	TGTGCCACCAGCAGATCCTTAGCGGGGGGGCCTGAAAACATTCAGTACTTC	CATSRSLAGGPENIQYF
.	.	TRBV4-3	TRBJ2-3	TGCGCCAGCAGCCAAGATCAGGGGGGCCTCCCAGATACGCAGTATTTT	CASSQDQGGLPDTQYF
TRBD1	few	TRBV6-6	TRBJ1-1	TGTGCCAGCAGTCGAGGGGAGGGGGCGGGCTCTGAAGCTTTCTTT	CASSRGEGAGSEAFF
.	few	TRBV20-1	TRBJ2-1	TGCAGTGCTAGAACGAGGGTCGGCTACAATGAGCAGTTCTTC	CSARTRVGYNEQFF
TRBD2	.	TRBV3-1	TRBJ2-1	TGTGCCAGCGGGGACAGCGGGGGGATGAATGAGCAGTTCTTC	CASGDSGGMNEQFF
.	many	TRBV5-1	TRBJ1-1	TGCGCCAGCAGCTTGGAGATGGACACTGAAGCTTTCTTT	CASSLEMDTEAFF
.	few	TRBV27	TRBJ2-3	TGTGCCAGCAGCATCCGGGGACTGTACACAGATACGCAGTATTTT	CASSIRGLYTDTQYF
TRBD2	.	TRBV7-2	TRBJ2-1	TGTGCCAGCAGCCCACAGGGACTAGCGGACTACAATGAGCAGTTCTTC	CASSPQGLADYNEQFF
TRBD2	few	TRBV29-1	TRBJ2-1	TGCAGCTTCTCCCGTCGGGGGGGGCCTCTCAATGAGCAGTTCTTC	CSFSRRGGPLNEQFF
TRBD1	.	TRBV23-1	TRBJ2-5	TGCGCCAGCAGTCACCCGGGACAGGGCCAAGAGACCCAGTACTTC	CASSHPGQGQETQYF
.	few	TRBV7-9	TRBJ2-7	TGTGCCAGCAGCGCCGGGGTAAACGAGCAGTACTTC	CASSAGVNEQYF
.	.	TRBV7-2	TRBJ2-2	TGTGCCAGCAGCTTCGGGACGGTGAACACCGGGGAGCTGTTTTTT	CASSFGTVNTGELFF
TRBD2	.	TRBV4-3	TRBJ2-2	TGCGCCAGCAGCCATAGACATCCGGGGGGAAAAACCGGGGAGCTGTTTTTT	CASSHRHPGGKTGELFF
TRBD2	.	TRBV7-2	TRBJ2-1	TGTGCCAGCAGGTCCCCGAGGGAGGGTCCGTTCTTC	CASRSPREGPFF
TRBD1	.	TRBV9	TRBJ2-5	TGTGCCAGCACAACAGGGGCGGAGGAGACCCAGTACTTC	CASTTGAEETQYF
.	many	TRBV6-4	TRBJ2-6	TGTGCCAGCACTAGTCGGGACGGAACTGGGGCCAACGTCCTGACTTTC	CASTSRDGTGANVLTF
.	.	TRBV5-1	TRBJ1-1	TGCGCCAGCAGCTCCTCTTGGGGGGGGCCTGAAGCTTTCTTT	CASSSSWGGPEAFF
.	many	TRBV4-2	TRBJ2-3	TGTGCCAGCAGCCAGTACACGGCCACAGATACGCAGTATTTT	CASSQYTATDTQYF
TRBD1	.	TRBV5-1	TRBJ1-2	TGCGCCAGCAGCCCCGGTACAGGGGGAGTCGGCTACACCTTC	CASSPGTGGVGYTF
.	many	TRBV4-1	TRBJ2-1	TGCGCCAGCAGCCACGAACCGACAGGATCGCGGGGGCTTGGGCAGTTCTTC	CASSHEPTGSRGLGQFF
.	few	TRBV7-9	TRBJ2-1	TGTGCCAGCAGCCCCCCCCCGGGGAGCTCCTACAATGAGCAGTTCTTC	CASSPPPGSSYNEQFF
.	once	TRBV6-5	TRBJ1-1	TGTGCCAGCAGACGCCCGACAGGCGAAACCTCTGTTGCTTTCTTT	CASRRPTGETSVAFF
.	.	TRBV28	TRBJ1-3	TGTGCCAGCAGTTTATCAGGGACTGGTGGAAACACCATATATTTT	CASSLSGTGGNTIYF
.	few	TRBV29-1	TRBJ2-7	TGCAGCATAACCGGACCGACGAGCTCCTACGAGCAGTACTTC	CSITGPTSSYEQYF
.	once	TRBV29-1	TRBJ2-1	TGCAGCGTTGAAATGGATCGAGGAGATGAGCAGTTCTTC	CSVEMDRGDEQFF
TRBD1	few	TRBV6-5	TRBJ1-1	TGTGCCAGCACCAGATCCGGGACAGTGAACACTGAAGCTTTCTTT	CASTRSGTVNTEAFF
TRBD2	many	TRBV7-2	TRBJ2-1	TGTGCCAGCAGCTTAGCGAGGTCTAGCGGCAATGAGCAGTTCTTC	CASSLARSSGNEQFF
TRBD2	.	TRBV20-1	TRBJ2-3	TGCAGTGGGGTTGGGTCTGCTAGCGGGGGCACAGATACGCAGTATTTT	CSGVGSASGGTDTQYF
TRBD2	few	TRBV3-1	TRBJ2-2	TGTGCCAGCAGAGATAGACTAGCGGGGGAGAACACCGGGGAGCTGTTTTTT	CASRDRLAGENTGELFF
.	.	TRBV5-1	TRBJ2-4	TGCGCCAGCAGCTTCAGGACAGCCCATTTTCAGTACTTC	CASSFRTAHFQYF
.	.	TRBV18	TRBJ2-6	TGTGCCAGCTCACCGTTCGACGGGGGTCAGTCTGGGGCCAACGTCCTGACTTTC	CASSPFDGGQSGANVLTF
.	.	TRBV10-3	TRBJ2-5	TGTGCCATCAGTGCCGCTAGCGTGGGAGAGACCCAGTACTTC	CAISAASVGETQYF
TRBD2	few	TRBV7-9	TRBJ2-3	TGTGCCAGCAGCCCAGCGGGGAGTACCACAGATACGCAGTATTTT	CASSPAGSTTDTQYF
.	few	TRBV28	TRBJ2-2	TGTGCCAGCATTACAGCCCAGCCGGGCACCGGGGAGCTGTTTTTT	CASITAQPGTGELFF
.	many	TRBV3-1	TRBJ2-1	TGTGCCAGCAGCTTCATAAATGAGCAGTTCTTC	CASSFINEQFF
.	.	TRBV5-4	TRBJ2-7	TGTGCCAGCAGCTTGGGTCGGGTAAACTACGAGCAGTACTTC	CASSLGRVNYEQYF
.	.	TRBV5-1	TRBJ1-2	TGCGCCAGCAGCGCCGGACAAAACTATGGCTACACCTTC	CASSAGQNYGYTF
.	.	TRBV7-2	TRBJ1-1	TGTGCCAGCAGCCCCAACCCTATGGGCACTGAAGCTTTCTTT	CASSPNPMGTEAFF
.	many	TRBV5-4	TRBJ2-1	TGTGCCAGCAGCTTGGGAAAATGGGTGCGAATACAGAATGAGCAGTTCTTC	CASSLGKWVRIQNEQFF
TRBD2	.	TRBV27	TRBJ2-5	TGTGCCAGCAGGCGGGGGGCGGTGGAGACCCAGTACTTC	CASRRGAVETQYF
.	.	TRBV27	TRBJ1-5	TGTGCCAGCAGGCGACGGGGGACGGGAGGCAATCAGCCCCAGCATTTT	CASRRRGTGGNQPQHF
TRBD1	few	TRBV4-1	TRBJ1-1	TGCGCCAGCAGCCAAGATAACACAGGGGGCAAGGCTGAAGCTTTCTTT	CASSQDNTGGKAEAFF